Listed here are 24 T cell receptor beta chains from one sample, sequenced in a study of Graves' ophthalmopathy and Graves' hyperthyroidism. The study amplified TCR beta CDR3 regions using RNA transcripts. RT-PCR in the first round used HTBI primers; a second-round multiplex PCR followed. From the multiplex PCR reads, TCRdb called clonotypes with MiXCR, one entry per CDR3 protein. The table records approximately 380,000 distinct CDR3 sequences, 21% of them present only once. Sequenced material: peripheral blood. The receptors shown here come from a young woman with stable Graves' hyperthyroidism.

This clonotype was detected ten times or more. The V call is TRBV28, the J call TRBJ2-5, with D unresolved. This CDR3 contains 13 residues. The V end was cut by 1 base, the J end by 4 bases, with 7 bases between. Germline values: CDR1 MDHEN, CDR2 SYDVKM. CDR3 coding DNA: TGTGCCAGCAGTTTATTGCCGGGAGAGACCCAGTACTTC. It encodes CASSLLPGETQYF.

This clonotype has ten or more counts. This chain links TRBV20-1 with TRBJ2-7; 12 nucleotides agree with TRBD2. In germline, CDR1 is DFQATT, CDR2 SNEGSKA (reference sequence). The V gene end was trimmed by 5 bases and the J gene end by 4 bases; junction bases not matched to a gene: 3. This CDR3 is 13 amino acids long. The CDR3 protein is CSAAGTSGYEQYF. In DNA, the CDR3 is TGCAGTGCTGCGGGGACTAGCGGGTACGAGCAGTACTTC.

The rearrangement joins TRBV6-1 to TRBJ1-6; 7 bases align to TRBD1. The germline V gene encodes CDR1 MNHNS and CDR2 SASEGT. J gave up 7 bases and V 4 bases, and 10 bases lay outside the gene matches. The CDR3 has 16 residues. In DNA form, the CDR3 reads TGTGCCAGCAGTGTAATCGCCGGGACAGCAAATTCACCCCTCCACTTT. Translation gives CASSVIAGTANSPLHF.

The rearrangement uses TRBV11-2 and TRBJ1-6; 8 positions agree with TRBD1. After removal of 6 bases from V and 7 bases from J, the junction contained 11 bases not matched to a gene. The V gene's germline CDR1 is SGHAT and CDR2 FQNNGV. The CDR3 extends over 16 amino acids. CDR3 DNA sequence: TGTGCCAGCAGACAAGACAGGGGTACAGGAAATTCACCCCTCCACTTT. Translation: CASRQDRGTGNSPLHF.

This clonotype has at least ten counts. The gene calls are TRBV2 and TRBJ2-5; 7 bases line up with TRBD1. The CDR3 covers 13 residues. Germline V CDR1 and CDR2: SNHLY, FYNNEI. Trimming at V came to 4 bases and at J to 5 bases, leaving 4 bases not matched to a gene. CDR3 residues: CASSVAGGETQYF. Here the CDR3 DNA reads TGTGCCAGCAGTGTGGCAGGGGGTGAGACCCAGTACTTC. The full variable domain, with the rest looked up from reference TRBV2 and TRBJ2-5, is EPEVTQTPSHQVTQMGQEVILRCVPISNHLYFYWYRQILGQKVEFLVSFYNNEISEKSEIFDDQFSVERPDGSNFTLKIRSTKLEDSAMYFCASSVAGGETQYFGPGTRLLVL.

This chain links TRBV28 with TRBJ1-2; 7 positions agree with TRBD1. CDR3 length equals 15 residues. Germline CDR1 MDHEN, CDR2 SYDVKM. V was clipped by 4 bases and J by 8 bases; unmatched bases: 13. The DNA for the CDR3 is TGTGCCAGCAGTTCGACCCGGACAGGATATTTGGGCTACACCTTC. Amino acid sequence: CASSSTRTGYLGYTF.

Worth noting for this clonotype: It may be a read error: a sequence one base away is much more abundant. The V and J genes are TRBV12-3 or TRBV12-4 and TRBJ2-7; possibly TRBD1 or TRBD2 for D (6 bases each). The CDR3 is 15 amino acids. CDR3 DNA sequence: TGTGCCAGCAGTCCTACCGGGGGCCAAAGGGTCGAGCGGGACTTC. Protein product: CASSPTGGQRVERDF.

In this sample, this clonotype turned up a few times. The chain has TRBV9 and TRBJ1-2; 8 nucleotides align to TRBD1. The CDR3 contains 15 residues. V was pared by 0 bases and J by 3 bases, with 4 bases of the junction left unmatched. The V gene's germline CDR1 is SGDLS and CDR2 YYNGEE. The CDR3 protein is CASSVGAGGDYGYTF. In DNA form, the CDR3 reads TGTGCCAGCAGCGTAGGGGCAGGGGGCGACTATGGCTACACCTTC.

The rearrangement joins TRBV5-4 to TRBJ2-5; 7 bases fit TRBD1. CDR3 size: 14 residues. V lost 5 bases, J lost 5 bases, and 9 bases stayed unmatched. The germline V gene encodes CDR1 SGHNT and CDR2 YYREEE (reference sequence). The DNA for the CDR3 is TGTGCCAGCAGACCCGGGACAGAGAGGGAGACCCAGTACTTC. This gives the protein CASRPGTERETQYF.

This clonotype was recorded many times. Since a much larger clone is just one base distant, this may be a read error. The CDR3 sequence is CASGLSPGAGGYTF. CDR3 in DNA: TGTGCCAGCGGTTTGTCCCCCGGGGCGGGCGGCTACACCTTC. The chain couples TRBV12-3 or TRBV12-4 to TRBJ1-2, with a weak D call TRBD1 (5 bases). CDR3 size: 14 residues.

Turning to this clonotype: A much larger clone differs by one base, so this may be a read error. This rearrangement joins TRBV12-3 or TRBV12-4 to TRBJ2-7, with 9 bases fitting TRBD1. J was trimmed by 6 bases and V by 6 bases; bases with no gene match: 6. The CDR3 is made up of 13 amino acids. In DNA form, the CDR3 reads TGTGCCAGCAGCACGGGACAGGGAGGCGAGCAGTACTTC. Encoded protein: CASSTGQGGEQYF.

Many counts were recorded for this clonotype. This chain joins TRBV28 and TRBJ1-1, with D maybe TRBD1 (5 bases). Trimming shortened V by 6 bases and J by 1 base, and 12 bases separated the two germline ends. The CDR3 extends over 14 amino acids. Germline assignment: CDR1 MDHEN and CDR2 SYDVKM. The CDR3 sequence: CASRTGAANTEAFF. The CDR3 coding sequence is TGTGCCAGCAGAACCGGGGCGGCGAACACTGAAGCTTTCTTT. Based on the CDR3 plus reference TRBV28 and TRBJ1-1, the full variable domain is DVKVTQSSRYLVKRTGEKVFLECVQDMDHENMFWYRQDPGLGLRLIYFSYDVKMKEKGDIPEGYSVSREKKERFSLILESASTNQTSMYLCASRTGAANTEAFFGQGTRLTVV.

This clonotype was seen ten or more times. V usage is TRBV19 and J usage is TRBJ2-4, with D possibly being TRBD1 (6 bases). Germline V gives CDR1 LNHDA, CDR2 SQIVND (reference sequence). The CDR3 sequence is 13 residues long. With 9 bases removed from V and 0 bases from J, the gap between germline ends came to 9 bases. CDR3 sequence (DNA): TGTGCCAGCCGGGACATAGCCAAAAACATTCAGTACTTC. This translates into CASRDIAKNIQYF.

This sequence joins TRBV6-1 and TRBJ2-5; TRBD2 matches 12 bases. Germline CDR1 and CDR2: MNHNS and SASEGT. Unmatched junction bases numbered 4, after V lost 6 bases and J lost 5 bases. The CDR3 is 14 residues long. The CDR3 nucleotides are TGTGCCAGCAGCGGGACTAGCGGGTTGGAGACCCAGTACTTC. It yields the protein CASSGTSGLETQYF.

The rearrangement uses TRBV6-2 or TRBV6-3 and TRBJ2-7; 7 nucleotides agree with TRBD2. Germline values: CDR1 MNHEY, CDR2 SVGEGT. The trim removed 7 bases at V and 9 bases at J, leaving 9 bases unmatched. The CDR3 has 12 residues. CDR3 protein: CASTQSRGVQYF. The CDR3 bases are TGTGCCAGCACTCAATCTCGGGGGGTGCAGTACTTC.

This clonotype was recorded at least ten times. CDR3 DNA sequence: TGTGCCAGCAGCAGTTTCTGGGAGGGGGGCTCCTACGAGCAGTACTTC. Residues: CASSSFWEGGSYEQYF. V is TRBV7-2 and J is TRBJ2-7; TRBD2 is a possible D gene (7 bases). The V end lost 5 bases, the J end lost 0 bases, and 17 bases lay between the germline ends. Germline V gene lookup returns CDR1 SGHTA and CDR2 FQGNSA. The CDR3 length is 16 residues.

This clonotype was picked up a small number of times. This chain joins TRBV11-1 and TRBJ2-4; 10 nucleotides agree with TRBD1. The CDR3 covers 19 residues. V lost 5 bases, J lost 1 base, and 14 bases stayed unmatched. Germline CDR1 SGHAT, CDR2 FQDESV (reference sequence). CDR3 nucleotides: TGTGCCAGCAGCATACTGACAGGGGGCAGAGCGTCGGCCAAAAACATTCAGTACTTC. This encodes CASSILTGGRASAKNIQYF.

In its sample, this clonotype was seen a few times. The V and J genes are TRBV6-1 and TRBJ2-7; a weak D match, TRBD2 (7 bases). This CDR3 is 15 amino acids long. The germline CDR1 and CDR2 sequences are MNHNS and SASEGT. Between the trimmed V and J ends, which lost 5 bases and 5 bases, there was a span of 19 bases. The CDR3 bases are TGTGCCAGCAGTCCTCCGGGCCCGGGGGGCGACGAGCAGTACTTC. It is translated as CASSPPGPGGDEQYF.

V gene TRBV4-1 combines with J gene TRBJ1-1, with D maybe TRBD1 (5 bases). CDR3 size: 13 residues. V shed 4 bases and J shed 11 bases, with 17 bases lying between them. From germline, CDR1 is MGHRA and CDR2 YSYEKL. The CDR3 sequence is CASSPRGEGLAFF. In DNA, the CDR3 is TGCGCCAGCAGCCCACGAGGGGAGGGTCTCGCTTTCTTT.

In DNA form, the CDR3 reads TGCAGTGCTAGAGCCCAAAAGGCCTACAATGAGCAGTTCTTC. It specifies CSARAQKAYNEQFF. The rearrangement uses TRBV20-1 and TRBJ2-1; no definite D call. The V and J ends lost 1 base and 2 bases respectively, with 9 bases between them. Germline loops: CDR1 DFQATT, CDR2 SNEGSKA (reference sequence). This CDR3 has 14 residues.

This clonotype has ten or more counts. CDR3 sequence: CASSLEDRIYGYTF. The CDR3 nucleotides are TGTGCCAGCAGCTTGGAGGACAGGATCTATGGCTACACCTTC. The chain joins TRBV5-6 to TRBJ1-2; 7 bases are shared with TRBD1. CDR3 size: 14 residues. Germline V gene sequence: CDR1 SGHDT, CDR2 YYEEEE. V lost 0 bases, J lost 4 bases, and 3 bases stayed unmatched. Full variable domain (missing parts from reference TRBV5-6 and TRBJ1-2): DAGVTQSPTHLIKTRGQQVTLRCSPKSGHDTVSWYQQALGQGPQFIFQYYEEEERQRGNFPDRFSGHQFPNYSSELNVNALLLGDSALYLCASSLEDRIYGYTFGSGTRLTVV.

As to this clonotype: This clone may be a read error of a much larger clone one base away. The CDR3 sequence: CASSYVTVYEQYF. In nucleotides, the CDR3 is TGTGCCAGCAGTTACGTGACAGTCTACGAGCAGTACTTC. This chain links TRBV6-5 with TRBJ2-7; possibly TRBD1 for D (5 bases). V lost 2 bases and J lost 3, with 8 bases in between. The CDR3 extends over 13 amino acids. Germline V lookup: CDR1 MNHEY, CDR2 SVGAGI.

This clonotype was observed a few times. The J gene is TRBJ2-5, the V gene TRBV6-1; weak D call: TRBD1 (5 bases). Germline lookup yields CDR1 MNHNS and CDR2 SASEGT. The CDR3 extends over 15 amino acids. Trimming stripped 8 bases from V and 2 bases from J, with 18 bases between. Written as DNA, the CDR3 is TGTGCCAGCTCATTCCAGCATCAGGGACAAGAGACCCAGTACTTC. Protein product: CASSFQHQGQETQYF.

The table lists this clonotype with a few counts. The chain combines TRBV6-1 with TRBJ1-3; 8 positions agree with TRBD1. With V trimmed by 6 bases and J by 1 base, 8 bases remained unmatched. From germline, CDR1 is MNHNS and CDR2 SASEGT. The length of the CDR3 is 16 residues. Here the CDR3 DNA reads TGTGCCAGCAGGGTCCCAGGGGGCGCTTCTGGAAACACCATATATTTT. Encoded protein: CASRVPGGASGNTIYF.